This T cell receptor beta chain was identified in a study of cytotoxic CD8 clonotypes in ibrutinib-treated CLL. About the study: Response sampling occurred after a median roughly 11 months of treatment (range 6 to 36). Study-wide points: Samples from sustained-remission and progressing patients were taken at different times.

This table comes from immunoSEQ multiplex PCR, and its TCRdb copy is limited to in-frame clones, with some not included. The data show 150,000 or so clones, more than 75% seen once. Concerning this clone itself: Antigen: not known.

The CDR3 contains 16 residues. Germline V lookup: CDR1 MNHEY, CDR2 SMNVEV (reference sequence). V shed 6 bases and J shed 0 bases, with 17 bases lying between them. This receptor was obtained from a human donor with chronic lymphocytic leukemia. The chain is built from TRBV27 and TRBJ1-2; the D gene is possibly TRBD1 (6 bases). Sequencing was performed on PBMCs, taken after 12 months of ibrutinib treatment. DNA for the CDR3: TGTGCCAGCAGGCCCCAGGGGAGAGGGACTAACTATGGCTACACCTTC. Protein product: CASRPQGRGTNYGYTF.